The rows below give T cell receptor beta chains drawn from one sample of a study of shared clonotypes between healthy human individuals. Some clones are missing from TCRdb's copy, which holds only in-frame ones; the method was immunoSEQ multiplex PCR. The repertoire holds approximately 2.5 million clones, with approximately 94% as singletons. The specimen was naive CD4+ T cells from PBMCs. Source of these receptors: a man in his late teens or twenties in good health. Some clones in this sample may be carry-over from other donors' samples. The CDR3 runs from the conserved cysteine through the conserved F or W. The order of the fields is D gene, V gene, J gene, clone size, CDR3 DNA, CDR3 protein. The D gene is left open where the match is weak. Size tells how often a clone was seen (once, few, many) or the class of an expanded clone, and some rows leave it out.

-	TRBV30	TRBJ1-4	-	TGTGCCTGGAGTCCTACAACCGGTCGAAAGGGAAAACTGTTTTTT	CAWSPTTGRKGKLFF
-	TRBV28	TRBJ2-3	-	TGTGCCAGCACCGGCGGCGGGATAGGGACAGATACGCAGTATTTT	CASTGGGIGTDTQYF
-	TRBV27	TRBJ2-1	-	TGTGCCAGCAGTCGCATCCCACCCTCCAGGAATGAGCAGTTCTTC	CASSRIPPSRNEQFF
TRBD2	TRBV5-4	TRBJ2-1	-	TGTGCCAGCAGCGCTGGGACTAGCGGGAGGGCCCTCATATCCTACAATGAGCAGTTCTTC	CASSAGTSGRALISYNEQFF
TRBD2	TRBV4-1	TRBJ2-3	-	TGCGCCAGCAGCCCCGGACTAGCGGTGAGCACAGATACGCAGTATTTT	CASSPGLAVSTDTQYF
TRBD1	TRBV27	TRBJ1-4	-	TGTGCCAGTCGGACAGGGGGATACGAAAAACTGTTTTTT	CASRTGGYEKLFF
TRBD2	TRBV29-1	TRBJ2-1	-	TGCAGCGCGTCGACTAGCGGGACTTTAGATGAGCAGTTCTTC	CSASTSGTLDEQFF
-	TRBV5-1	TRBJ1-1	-	TGCGCCAGCAGCTTGGAGGGTCCGGGGACTGAAGCTTTCTTT	CASSLEGPGTEAFF
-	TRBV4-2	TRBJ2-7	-	TGTGCCAGCAGCCAAATGGCCCTCGACTCCTACGAGCAGTACTTC	CASSQMALDSYEQYF
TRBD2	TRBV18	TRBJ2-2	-	TGTGCCAGCTCACCTGCAGTAGCGGGAGCCGGGGAGCTGTTTTTT	CASSPAVAGAGELFF
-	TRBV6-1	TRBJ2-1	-	TGTGCCAGCAGTGAAGGGAGGGCCTCCTACAATGAGCAGTTCTTC	CASSEGRASYNEQFF
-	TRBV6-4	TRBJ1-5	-	TGTGCCAGCAGTGTCCTCCAGCCCCAGCATTTT	CASSVLQPQHF
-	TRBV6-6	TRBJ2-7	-	TGTGCCAGCAGTTACCAGACCCAGTACGAGCAGTACTTC	CASSYQTQYEQYF
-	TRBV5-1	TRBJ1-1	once	TGCGCCAGCAGCCCTGGGGGGCAGGGTTGGGCGAACACTGAAGCTTTCTTT	CASSPGGQGWANTEAFF
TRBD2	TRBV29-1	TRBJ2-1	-	TGCAGCGCCAGGACTCCGGGACTAGCGGGAGTTGGCTCCTACAATGAGCAGTTCTTC	CSARTPGLAGVGSYNEQFF
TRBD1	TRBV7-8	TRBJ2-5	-	TGTGCCAGCAGCCCGGACAGGGAACGTGCGGGGGAGACCCAGTACTTC	CASSPDRERAGETQYF
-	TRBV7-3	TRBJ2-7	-	TGTGCCAGCAGCTTAGGGCAGCACTACGAGCAGTACTTC	CASSLGQHYEQYF
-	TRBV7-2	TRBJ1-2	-	TGTGCCAGCAGCTTAGGTTTGTGGGATCTGGGAGGTGGCTACACCTTC	CASSLGLWDLGGGYTF
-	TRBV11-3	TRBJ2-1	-	TGTGCCAGCAGCTTACGTTATATGGGGGGCGGGACAGATGAGCAGTTCTTC	CASSLRYMGGGTDEQFF
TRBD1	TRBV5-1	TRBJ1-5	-	TGCGCCAGCAGCCCAAGGACAGGGAGAGATCAGCCCCAGCATTTT	CASSPRTGRDQPQHF
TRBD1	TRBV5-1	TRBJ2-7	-	TGCGCCAGCAGCCCCCGGGACAGGGGATACGAGCAGTACTTC	CASSPRDRGYEQYF
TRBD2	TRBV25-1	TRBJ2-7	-	TGTGCCAGCAGCCCAGCGGGAGCGAGAGGCGAGCAGTACTTC	CASSPAGARGEQYF
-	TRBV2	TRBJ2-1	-	TGTGCCAGCAGTGGCCAAACCAATGAGCAGTTCTTC	CASSGQTNEQFF
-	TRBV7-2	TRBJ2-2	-	TGTGCCAGCAGCTTAATGGCCAGCGCGAACACCGGGGAGCTGTTTTTT	CASSLMASANTGELFF